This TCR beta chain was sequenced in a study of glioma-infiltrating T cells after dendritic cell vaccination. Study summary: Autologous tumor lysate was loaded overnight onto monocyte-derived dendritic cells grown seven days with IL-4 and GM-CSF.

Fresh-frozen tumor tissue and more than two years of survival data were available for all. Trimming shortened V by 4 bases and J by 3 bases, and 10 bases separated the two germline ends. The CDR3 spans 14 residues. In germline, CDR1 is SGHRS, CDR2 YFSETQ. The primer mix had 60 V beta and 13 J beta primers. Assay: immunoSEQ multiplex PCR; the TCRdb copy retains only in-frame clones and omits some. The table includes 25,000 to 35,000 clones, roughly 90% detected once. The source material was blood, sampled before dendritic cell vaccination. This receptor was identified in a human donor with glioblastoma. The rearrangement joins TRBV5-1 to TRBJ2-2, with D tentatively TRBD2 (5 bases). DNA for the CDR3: TGCGCCAGCAGCCTGACGGACTACACCGGGGAGCTGTTTTTT. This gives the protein CASSLTDYTGELFF.